The 9 T cell receptor beta chains in this list originate from one sample, sequenced in a study of tumor-infiltrating lymphocytes in oesophageal squamous cell carcinoma. TCRdb redid the calling of the PCR reads with MiXCR, one entry per CDR3 protein. The sample shows about 13,000 distinct CDR3 sequences, approximately 50% of them seen only once. The sequenced sample consisted of esophageal tumor tissue. These receptors were obtained from a male donor with esophageal squamous cell carcinoma.

V and J are TRBV7-3 and TRBJ2-5, with 7 bases that match TRBD1. The DNA end lines up better with TRBJ2-1; the J call may be wrong. CDR1 and CDR2 from the germline V gene are SGHTA and FQGTGA. The CDR3 sequence is 15 residues long. As DNA, the CDR3 is TGTGCCAGCAGCTCCACAGGGGAGAAATACAATGAGCAGTTCTTC. Encoded protein: CASSSTGEKYNEQFF.

Relative to its sample, this clonotype is medium-sized (0.01 to 0.1%). The rearrangement links TRBV7-9 to TRBJ1-2; TRBD1 might be the D (5 bases). Germline assignment: CDR1 SEHNR and CDR2 FQNEAQ (reference sequence). This CDR3 has 16 amino acids. V lost 2 bases, J lost 2 bases, and 15 bases lay in between. The CDR3 is CASSLRSQGLNYGYTF. CDR3 in DNA: TGTGCCAGCAGCTTAAGGTCTCAGGGACTAAACTATGGCTACACCTTC.

CDR3 residues: CASSLAGAAGETQYF. The CDR3 DNA follows: TGTGCCAGCAGCTTAGCGGGGGCGGCAGGGGAGACCCAGTACTTC. The V gene is TRBV7-3, the J gene TRBJ2-5; D perhaps matches TRBD2 (7 bases). Germline V gives CDR1 SGHTA, CDR2 FQGTGA. V lost 2 bases, J lost 5 bases, and 15 bases lay in between. CDR3 length equals 15 residues.

J is TRBJ2-6 and V is TRBV25-1, with a possible D match to TRBD1 (7 bases). Gene TRBJ2-7 matches the end of the DNA better, so the J call may be wrong. CDR3 length: 12 amino acids. Germline V CDR1 and CDR2: MGHDK, SYGVNS. The CDR3: CASSVQGGAQYF. Here the CDR3 DNA reads TGTGCCAGCAGTGTCCAGGGGGGTGCGCAGTACTTC.

This clonotype was seen many times. The V and J genes are TRBV27 and TRBJ2-3; 7 bases align to TRBD2. CDR1 is MNHEY and CDR2 is SMNVEV in the germline V gene (reference sequence). V trimming: 7 bases; J trimming: 2 bases; junction bases outside the gene matches: 9. The CDR3 has 15 amino acids. The DNA for the CDR3 is TGTGCCAGCACCCCCACTAGCGCAATCACAGATACGCAGTATTTT. Residues: CASTPTSAITDTQYF.

The chain carries TRBV7-2 and TRBJ2-1; 10 bases map to TRBD2. The better agreement between TRBJ2-7 and the DNA end casts doubt on the J call. The CDR3 has 17 residues. Germline-derived CDR1 and CDR2 are SGHTA and FQGNSA. The CDR3 reads CASSWGGGRTSGYEQYF. In DNA, the CDR3 is TGTGCCAGCAGCTGGGGAGGGGGAAGGACTAGCGGATACGAGCAGTACTTC.

This clonotype was observed many times. V usage is TRBV6-1 and J usage is TRBJ2-7; D gene ambiguous. V lost 5 bases, J lost 5 bases, and 16 bases lay in between. The length of the CDR3 is 14 residues. CDR1 and CDR2 (germline): MNHNS, SASEGT. This CDR3 reads CASSSTTPVDEQYF. In nucleotides, the CDR3 is TGTGCCAGCAGTTCGACAACCCCAGTGGACGAGCAGTACTTC.

This chain links TRBV7-6 with TRBJ2-3; 8 positions agree with TRBD1. Gene TRBJ2-5 matches the end of the DNA better, so the J call may be wrong. Germline V lookup: CDR1 SGHVS, CDR2 FNYEAQ. The CDR3 is made up of 14 amino acids. The CDR3 loop is CASSVTGVGETQYF. CDR3 nucleotides: TGTGCCAGCAGCGTGACAGGGGTGGGGGAGACCCAGTACTTC.

This clonotype was observed once. V is TRBV7-2 and J is TRBJ2-3, with unresolved D. Germline CDR1 is SGHTA and CDR2 is FQGNSA. The CDR3 is made up of 13 amino acids. Trimming took 1 base from V and 10 from J, leaving 12 bases between them. CDR3 protein: CASSLGMPVAQYF. In DNA, the CDR3 is TGTGCCAGCAGCTTAGGGATGCCGGTTGCGCAGTATTTT.